Below, 25 T cell receptor beta chains from the same sample are listed, as sequenced in a study of early T cells in non-severe SARS-CoV-2 infection. From the 5' RACE reads, TCRdb called clonotypes with MiXCR, one entry per CDR3 protein. Of 35,000 to 50,000 distinct CDR3 sequences listed, around 7% were seen once; the top ten hold roughly 4.8%. The material sequenced was whole blood. These receptor sequences come from an adult who was a healthcare worker with PCR-confirmed SARS-CoV-2 infection or an uninfected control (not recorded which).

This clonotype was counted at least ten times. The J gene is TRBJ2-3, the V gene TRBV3-1, with 7 bases matching TRBD1. V lost 0 bases to trimming and J lost 2 bases; unmatched junction nucleotides: 5. The germline CDR1 and CDR2 sequences are LGHDT and YNNKEL (reference sequence). This CDR3 is 16 amino acids long. CDR3 bases: TGTGCCAGCAGCCAAGACCCGGACAGGCTCACAGATACGCAGTATTTT. This sequence encodes CASSQDPDRLTDTQYF.

The chain carries TRBV19 and TRBJ1-5; 9 bases line up with TRBD1. V lost 7 bases, J lost 2 bases, and 6 bases stayed unmatched. Germline assignment: CDR1 LNHDA and CDR2 SQIVND (reference sequence). This CDR3 contains 15 residues. CDR3 bases: TGTGCCAGTAAAGGACAGGGGTACGGCAATCAGCCCCAGCATTTT. Translated: CASKGQGYGNQPQHF.

The chain carries TRBV3-1 and TRBJ2-7; tentatively, D is TRBD1 (5 bases). The germline gives CDR1 LGHDT, CDR2 YNNKEL (reference sequence). The CDR3 is 11 residues long. The V end lost 8 bases, the J end lost 2 bases, and 7 bases lay between the germline ends. CDR3 loop: CASGAPYEQYF. In DNA form, the CDR3 reads TGTGCCAGCGGGGCCCCCTACGAGCAGTACTTC.

This clonotype has a handful of counts. This rearrangement joins TRBV27 to TRBJ2-2; D gene ambiguous. The CDR3 has 14 residues. V was cut by 8 bases and J by 6 bases, with 16 bases left in between. Looked up from germline, CDR1 is MNHEY and CDR2 is SMNVEV (reference sequence). Here the CDR3 DNA reads TGTGCCAGCCGCCGGGCAGGAAGGTCCGGGGAGCTGTTTTTT. Its protein product is CASRRAGRSGELFF.

This clonotype was detected only a few times. The chain couples TRBV12-3 or TRBV12-4 to TRBJ2-5; D remains ambiguous. V was trimmed by 1 base and J by 5 bases, leaving 14 bases between them. The CDR3 extends over 15 amino acids. The CDR3 DNA reads TGTGCCAGCAGTTTAGACGCCGCCAGGTTGGAGACCCAGTACTTC. The encoded protein is CASSLDAARLETQYF.

There are a few counts of this clonotype. The chain employs TRBV6-4 and TRBJ2-7; tentatively, D is TRBD2 (6 bases). The CDR3 has 14 residues. Trimming took off 6 bases at V and 2 bases at J, with 14 bases between the two ends. Germline loops: CDR1 MRHNA, CDR2 SNTAGT. The CDR3 DNA sequence: TGTGCCAGCAGCTCGGGACCGGGAGCCTACGAGCAGTACTTC. Protein product: CASSSGPGAYEQYF.

This chain uses TRBV7-9 with TRBJ2-1; 7 bases line up with TRBD1. The junction had 5 bases not matched to a gene; V was cut back by 6 bases and J by 6 bases. Germline V CDR1 and CDR2: SEHNR, FQNEAQ (reference sequence). This CDR3 is built from 13 residues. This chain's CDR3 is CASRWDSFNEQFF. The CDR3 DNA reads as TGTGCCAGCAGATGGGACAGCTTCAATGAGCAGTTCTTC.

The sample holds a few counts of this clonotype. This chain links TRBV2 with TRBJ2-1, with TRBD2 matching over 10 bases. CDR3 length: 14 amino acids. The V gene's germline CDR1 is SNHLY and CDR2 FYNNEI. Trimming took 3 bases from V and 9 from J; bases not matched to a gene: 5. This CDR3 is CASSEVAGGGEQFF. DNA for the CDR3: TGTGCCAGCAGTGAGGTAGCGGGGGGTGGTGAGCAGTTCTTC.

This clonotype came up many times. The chain employs TRBV13 and TRBJ2-7; D possibly uses TRBD1 or TRBD2 (5 bases each). Germline V gene sequence: CDR1 PRHDT, CDR2 FYEKMQ (reference sequence). The CDR3 runs to 17 residues. V gave up 4 bases and J gave up 1 base, with 20 bases separating them. This CDR3 is CASSSTILGTASYEQYF. The CDR3 DNA follows: TGTGCCAGCAGCTCCACAATACTGGGGACGGCGTCCTACGAGCAGTACTTC.

This clonotype appeared many times. The chain employs TRBV2 and TRBJ2-5; D is uncertain. In germline, CDR1 is SNHLY, CDR2 FYNNEI. This CDR3 has 14 amino acids. The germline V and J ends were trimmed by 1 base and 2 bases, with 8 bases remaining between them. CDR3 amino acids: CASSEGPFQETQYF. Here the CDR3 DNA reads TGTGCCAGCAGTGAAGGTCCTTTTCAAGAGACCCAGTACTTC.

This clonotype showed up many times. The chain couples TRBV3-1 to TRBJ1-5; D unresolved. CDR3 size: 14 residues. Germline V CDR1 and CDR2: LGHDT, YNNKEL (reference sequence). Trimming stripped 4 bases from V and 0 bases from J, with 7 bases between. In DNA form, the CDR3 reads TGTGCCAGCAGCCCTCAACATAGCAATCAGCCCCAGCATTTT. It encodes CASSPQHSNQPQHF.

This clonotype showed up many times. This rearrangement joins TRBV20-1 to TRBJ2-3, with 9 nucleotides matching TRBD1. Unmatched junction bases numbered 16, after V lost 3 bases and J lost 6 bases. The CDR3 runs 17 residues. The germline gives CDR1 DFQATT, CDR2 SNEGSKA (reference sequence). As DNA, the CDR3 is TGCAGTGCTAGGGTGTGGCTCGGGACAGGGATGACGGATACGCAGTATTTT. The encoded protein is CSARVWLGTGMTDTQYF.

The chain combines TRBV9 with TRBJ1-6, with a weak D call TRBD1 (5 bases). Trimming left V 0 bases short and J 5 bases short, with 9 bases between. CDR3 size: 15 residues. Germline V gene data show CDR1 as SGDLS and CDR2 as YYNGEE. CDR3 DNA: TGTGCCAGCAGCGTAGCTGGGGGGAATAATTCACCCCTCCACTTT. Protein product: CASSVAGGNNSPLHF. The variable domain in full, completed from reference TRBV9 and TRBJ1-6, reads DSGVTQTPKHLITATGQRVTLRCSPRSGDLSVYWYQQSLDQGLQFLIQYYNGEERAKGNILERFSAQQFPDLHSELNLSSLELGDSALYFCASSVAGGNNSPLHFGNGTRLTVT.

The J gene is TRBJ2-3, the V gene TRBV7-8; TRBD2 matches 8 bases. The junction had 4 bases not matched to a gene; V was cut back by 0 bases and J by 2 bases. CDR3 length: 16 amino acids. Per germline, CDR1 SGHVS and CDR2 FQNEAQ. The CDR3 coding sequence is TGTGCCAGCAGCTTAGCAACAGCGGGGGCCACAGATACGCAGTATTTT. It translates to CASSLATAGATDTQYF.

At least ten counts were recorded for this clonotype. CDR3 residues: CASTAFGATYNEQFF. CDR3 coding DNA: TGTGCCAGCACCGCCTTTGGGGCCACCTACAATGAGCAGTTCTTC. This chain connects TRBV27 to TRBJ2-1; TRBD1 might be the D (5 bases). The CDR3 runs to 15 residues. Germline CDR1 is MNHEY and CDR2 is SMNVEV (reference sequence). The V end lost 7 bases, the J end lost 2 bases, and 15 bases lay between the germline ends.

This clonotype was seen repeatedly, ten times or more. This chain uses TRBV5-4 with TRBJ2-5, with a weak D call TRBD2 (7 bases). CDR1 is SGHNT, CDR2 YYREEE, per germline (reference sequence). The ends were cut back, 0 bases at V and 5 bases at J, with 8 bases in the middle. The CDR3 is 13 amino acids. CDR3 residues: CASSLGGGETQYF. The CDR3 nucleotides are TGTGCCAGCAGCTTGGGGGGGGGCGAGACCCAGTACTTC.

This clonotype was found many times. The J gene is TRBJ2-5, the V gene TRBV20-1; 9 nucleotides match TRBD1. The germline CDR1 and CDR2 sequences are DFQATT and SNEGSKA (reference sequence). V was pared by 5 bases and J by 5 bases, with 12 bases of the junction left unmatched. This CDR3 is 15 amino acids long. CDR3 DNA: TGCAGTGCTCCCGGGACAGGGCTGGGGCGGGAGACCCAGTACTTC. Its protein product is CSAPGTGLGRETQYF.

This clonotype was detected many times. The chain joins TRBV7-8 to TRBJ2-7; 9 bases agree with TRBD1. The germline V gene has CDR1 SGHVS and CDR2 FQNEAQ. CDR3 length: 16 residues. V was clipped by 1 base and J by 2 bases; unmatched bases: 6. Written as DNA, the CDR3 is TGTGCCAGCAGCTTAGAGGCCGGGACAGGGACCTACGAGCAGTACTTC. Protein sequence: CASSLEAGTGTYEQYF.

CDR3 sequence reads: CASSPGELETQYF. In DNA, the CDR3 is TGTGCCAGCAGCCCCGGGGAATTAGAGACCCAGTACTTC. The chain links TRBV7-8 to TRBJ2-5; D is perhaps TRBD2 (5 bases). The CDR3 contains 13 residues. Germline CDR1 reads SGHVS; CDR2 reads FQNEAQ. Trimming left V 5 bases short and J 4 bases short, with 11 bases between.

This clonotype has just a few counts. CDR3 amino acids: CASSQGLAVQETQYF. The CDR3 DNA sequence: TGCGCCAGCAGCCAAGGACTAGCCGTCCAAGAGACCCAGTACTTC. The chain recombines TRBV4-1 with TRBJ2-5; TRBD2 aligns across 7 bases. CDR1 and CDR2 (germline): MGHRA, YSYEKL. This CDR3 has 15 amino acids. With V trimmed by 1 base and J by 1 base, 3 bases remained unmatched.

This chain uses TRBV10-2 with TRBJ2-7, with TRBD1 identical over 8 bases. V shed 3 bases, J shed 2 bases, and the junction held 18 bases outside the gene matches. Germline V lookup: CDR1 WSHSY, CDR2 SAAADI. CDR3 length: 19 residues. CDR3: CASSDPTPQGANVAYEQYF. The CDR3 DNA reads TGCGCCAGCAGTGATCCCACGCCTCAGGGGGCTAATGTTGCCTACGAGCAGTACTTC.

This clonotype appeared a few times. CDR3 protein: CASSQGTGLEAFF. In DNA, the CDR3 is TGCGCCAGCAGCCAAGGAACTGGGCTTGAAGCTTTCTTT. The chain recombines TRBV4-1 with TRBJ1-1; D ambiguous. The germline V and J ends were trimmed by 1 base and 7 bases, with 10 bases remaining between them. The length of the CDR3 is 13 residues. Germline V gene sequence: CDR1 MGHRA, CDR2 YSYEKL.

This clonotype occurred a few times. J is TRBJ2-5 and V is TRBV28, with 7 positions matching TRBD1. Trimming took 2 bases from V and 4 from J; bases not matched to a gene: 1. The CDR3 is made up of 13 amino acids. Germline values: CDR1 MDHEN, CDR2 SYDVKM. The CDR3 sequence is CASSLHRGETQYF. In DNA form, the CDR3 reads TGTGCCAGCAGTTTACACAGGGGAGAGACCCAGTACTTC.

This clonotype came up many times. The chain joins TRBV7-2 to TRBJ1-1; D unclear. Germline V gene sequence: CDR1 SGHTA, CDR2 FQGNSA. This CDR3 has 15 residues. Trimming left V 4 bases short and J 5 bases short, with 17 bases between. The CDR3 region has the DNA TGTGCCAGCAGCTCGCCCCGGGTTTCATGGACTGAAGCTTTCTTT. The encoded protein is CASSSPRVSWTEAFF.

This clonotype came up many times. The chain links TRBV4-2 to TRBJ1-6; 7 bases line up with TRBD1. V was clipped by 1 base and J by 15 bases; unmatched bases: 9. This CDR3 spans 14 amino acids. CDR1 is LGHNA, CDR2 YNFKEQ, per germline. In DNA, the CDR3 is TGTGCCAGCAGCCAAGTGGAGGCAGGGGGTGTCCTCCACTTT. It encodes CASSQVEAGGVLHF.